This entry concerns a single T cell receptor (beta chain). Its recognized antigen is unknown. The input lacks base qualities; no much larger clone sits a single base away. Library method: the immunoSEQ multiplex PCR assay. A mixture of 60 forward primers for TCR Vbeta segments and 13 reverse primers for TCR Jbeta segments was used in the multiplex PCR. The CDR3 region of rearranged TCR beta genes was amplified from genomic DNA with a multiplex PCR assay. Amplified TCR beta libraries were sequenced as 87-base-pair reads on the Illumina HiSeq System. The study's processing was this. A later analysis counted some 74 million unique TCR beta chains across the approximately 700 repertoires, and approximately 11 million of these chains were shared by at least two donors. A nearest-neighbor algorithm error-corrected the raw reads and collapsed the reads into unique sequences, merging closely related sequences to remove PCR and sequencing errors. To assign V, D and J gene segments, CDR3 sequences were aligned to IMGT reference sequences. For a sequence to be retained, a match of at least six nucleotides was required to both a V gene segment and a J gene segment. A rearrangement was called productive if the CDR3 had no stop codons and remained in frame with V and J, and every other rearrangement was called non-productive. CDR3 was defined by IMGT convention, running from the second conserved V-encoded cysteine to the conserved J-encoded phenylalanine. The earlier analysis of about 570 of the donors excluded any sequence lacking an unambiguous match to a single V gene segment. In an earlier analysis of some 590 of the donors, V segments were called functional above 56.7% productive rearrangements and were called segregating when the between-donor standard deviation exceeded 5%. To diagnose cytomegalovirus status from the catalog of TCR beta chain sequences, a statistical classification framework was built. In a later analysis, V and J genes were assigned by comparing TCR nucleotide sequences against IMGT/GENE-DB human TR gene sequences. The TCRdist pipeline was used in a later analysis to assign CDR3 sequences and most-parsimonious VDJ recombination scenarios. In a later analysis, each TCR beta chain was defined by its CDR3 amino acid sequence together with its V-gene family, and reads lacking a unique V-gene family were excluded. As a way to deal with suspected cross-contamination and a sequencing artifact, a later analysis dropped nearly 600 nucleotide sequences that were highly shared and had low generation probability. In a later analysis, a clonal expansion index for each public chain was calculated from normalized within-repertoire ranks of inferred template counts. Generation probabilities in a later analysis came from a VDJ recombination model fitted to out-of-frame rearrangements, and those results were checked against IGoR. A later analysis scored TCR-TCR, TCR-HLA and TCR-CMV co-occurrence with hypergeometric tests, applying a repertoire-size bias correction to TCR pairs. False discovery rates were estimated in a later analysis by permuting HLA or CMV assignments 20 times. A later analysis grouped co-occurring TCRs with DBSCAN, adding TCRdist sequence similarity when clustering within HLA-allele-positive subsets. Repertoires with fewer than 30,000 or more than 120,000 public chains, plus five repertoires with anomalous nucleotide sharing, were excluded from co-occurrence clustering. The clones in this table, taken by TCRdb from immuneACCESS, are in-frame only. Not every clone is retained; where verified, under half of the shortfall comes from an unresolved V gene, and the cause of the rest is unknown. V and J calls and clone size follow that table, whereas D and trimming were derived from the DNA. The sample table contains about 130,000 clones; only one count was recorded for 74% of them. Approximately 4% of the sample is held by the ten biggest clonotypes.

The cohort was made up of roughly 670 healthy bone marrow donors. Cohort members were all nominally healthy when sampled, although unrecorded immune exposures were likely present. The donor was CMV seropositive and was included in the group of 250 to 350 seropositive cohort members. Each donor provided a peripheral blood sample, and peripheral blood mononuclear cells were used for TCR beta sequencing. Genomic DNA was extracted from the blood cell samples with the Qiagen DNeasy Blood Extraction Kit. This record comes from a study of cytomegalovirus exposure and HLA in healthy donors (TCRdb year 2017). Context from the whole study: In an earlier analysis of roughly 590 of the donors, approximately 260 Gb of sequence data and 117 million unique TCR beta sequences from 150 million to 200 million T cells were reported. The study combined high-throughput TCR immunosequencing, statistical association of individual TCRs with disease status, and machine learning to predict cytomegalovirus infection status. Typing coverage differed by locus: A, B, C, DRB1 and DQB1 were typed in about 629-630 donors, DQA1 in 500 to 550, DPA1 in some 570, and DPB1 in around 440. On average, roughly 240,000 unique TCR beta nucleotide sequences were sequenced per donor among a few hundred genotyped donors of the cohort, with approximately 18% of those sequences being non-productive. The genetic ancestry cluster associated with self-reported Caucasian donors included 70% to 85% of the 398 genotyped donors. In a later genetic analysis, genome-wide SNP genotypes for about 60% of the 666 donors were used, and that subset was treated as a discovery cohort. Along with the approximately 650-subject first cohort, a separate validation cohort of over a hundred different subjects was used. Rather than using new phenotypic data, the later analysis identified candidate immune exposures from TCR beta sequences and from how often those sequences occurred across donors. The study aimed to test whether signatures of past pathogen exposure could be identified by cataloging public T cell receptors. About 280 gigabases of sequencing data and around 80 million unique TCR sequences made up an early release that covered 640 HLA-typed donors. To decide whether each TCR beta V gene segment behaved as functional or pseudogenic, an earlier analysis of approximately 600 of the donors relied on high-throughput TCR beta sequencing. HLA typing included class I and class II loci at four-digit resolution. A later analysis re-examined previously published TCR beta repertoires from over 500 donors and added high-resolution HLA genotyping to investigate patterns of TCR occurrence. The T cell repertoires of several hundred subjects were profiled by immunosequencing and related to cytomegalovirus serostatus. Every discovery cohort repertoire had been produced on one sequencing platform. Roughly 5 DR-DQ haplotypes were treated as single units for association and clustering because of strong linkage in the cohort. Alongside the repertoire data, information on donor age, sex, ethnicity and CMV serostatus was compiled. What the authors observed across the whole study: The only immune exposure information available for the cohort was CMV serostatus. Most TCR sequences were seen in very few donors, while some public TCRs were found in many individuals. A further reported finding was that TCR beta sequences accurately predicted the HLA-A and HLA-B alleles for most subjects in the first cohort. A cluster of highly shared sequence variants was judged likely to represent a technical artifact of the sequencing pipeline. This cohort had only TCR beta chains sequenced, and the lack of alpha or paired-chain data limited which features could be detected. Because some donors lacked HLA typing at each locus, the association tests relied only on the typed subset. Several of the top co-occurrence clusters appeared to be linked to parvovirus B19, influenza, CMV and Epstein-Barr virus, according to a later analysis. The authors suggested that the approach could potentially be extended to other disease states and immunological phenotypes. In an earlier analysis of around 600 of the donors, most TCR beta V segments appeared in productive rearrangements about 90% or about 30% of the time, broadly matching IMGT annotations. A later genetic analysis associated a missense DCLRE1C variant with V-gene and J-gene trimming of TCR beta chains, and an independent cohort replicated the association. According to a later genetic analysis, donors in an Asian-associated ancestry cluster had fewer N-insertions in productive TCRs than the roughly 670-donor mean. Compared with equally common non-associated chains, HLA-associated TCR beta chains in a later analysis were more clonally expanded and had lower generation probabilities. Presence/absence analyses assumed roughly uniform sequencing depth across donors, an assumption that may not hold. A few of the identified cytomegalovirus-associated TCR beta chains were confirmed in vitro to be specific for cytomegalovirus antigens. Strong co-occurrence of HLA alleles, especially DR and DQ, made assigning TCR associations to individual alleles difficult. The study gave a list of 150 to 200 TCR beta chains associated with cytomegalovirus. Roughly 17 rarely observed V segments, including chromosome 9 orphons, were excluded from the earlier analysis of 550 to 700 of the donors because counts were too low. Some IMGT-functional V segments, including TRBV6-2 and TRBV6-3, could not be told apart with the 87-base-pair reads, so those segments were excluded. In both the original and validation cohorts, the classifier was reported to diagnose cytomegalovirus status with high specificity and sensitivity. Correlated functional status among segregating V segments might reflect linkage disequilibrium, but an unknown experimental factor could not be ruled out. A later analysis found that TCR association rates varied across HLA loci, with DRB1 alleles showing the most associated TCRs and HLA-C alleles the fewest. At a false discovery rate of 0.05, a later analysis linked approximately 18,000 TCR beta sequences to specific HLA alleles. In a later analysis, most CMV-associated TCR beta chains were found to appear HLA-restricted, with HLA associations seemingly driven largely by CMV exposure.

V is cut by 7 bases and J by 4 bases, and the space between the germline ends is 8 bases. The CDR3 starts with the cysteine, ends with the phenylalanine, and has 13 residues. CDR3 DNA is the only sequence kept; it has 39 bases, read in frame from the first base. CDR1 MGHDK and CDR2 SYGVNS were looked up in the germline V gene. Sequencing used PBMCs. The origin of this receptor is a man younger than 35 in good health and CMV-seropositive. The V and J segments used are TRBV25-1 and TRBJ2-6; the D gene is not confidently resolved. The bases are TGTGCCAGCAATCGGGTCGGGGCCAACGTCCTGACTTTC. This is translated as CASNRVGANVLTF.